This paragraph reports one T cell receptor (beta chain). Its antigen is still unknown. No base-level quality is on record; no much larger clone is a single base apart. The data derive from a study of blood T cell repertoires in COVID-19 (dated by TCRdb to 2018 to 2021). About the full investigation: Samples covering the acute and convalescent phases of COVID-19 were provided by collaborators in the United States, Italy and Spain. The prospective study material was composed of cDNA or gDNA derived from T cells, B-cell-depleted T cells, or PBMCs. Deeply sampled blood TCRbeta repertoires from subjects exposed to, actively infected with, or recovered from COVID-19 were included in the dataset. The repertoires were released in a freely available public database meant as a resource for research on the immune response to SARS-CoV-2. The samples were drawn from two sources: the first 160 participants of the ongoing ImmuneRACE study, and 1,000 to 1,500 subjects contributed by 6 global collaborators. Sample metadata almost always included a de-identified subject ID, COVID-19 status, age in years and sex. Where available, HLA class I and class II types were obtained from metadata supplied by the sample provider rather than from assay-based typing.

Enrolling through a virtual design, the prospective study's participants ranged in age from about 18 to 100 years and lived across more than 20 United States geographic areas. Cohort assignment in the prospective study relied on participant-reported clinical history from a screening survey and a study questionnaire. ImmuneRACE Cohort 3 recovered participants were defined by two consecutive negative NP/OP PCR tests, healthcare professional clearance, or symptom resolution. Mobile phlebotomists in the prospective study collected whole blood, serum and a nasopharyngeal or oropharyngeal swab from every participant. Participants in the prospective study had the option to provide additional blood draws and questionnaires over a roughly two-month period. Blood samples from the prospective study were shipped frozen or at room temperature prior to DNA extraction. Taken from cysteine to phenylalanine, the CDR3 has 15 residues. The DNA shown is the 45-base CDR3, in frame from base 1. The germline V end is reduced by 3 bases and the J end by 4 bases; junction bases left unmatched: 6. The germline V gene (reference sequence) specifies SGHNT as CDR1 and YYREEE as CDR2.

TCRbeta CDR3 regions were amplified from genomic DNA using the immunoSEQ Assay, a bias-controlled multiplex PCR. Concerning the study's data processing: Within the assay, amplification of reference gene primers was used to estimate how many nucleated cells each sample contained. To quantify the absolute abundance of each unique TCRbeta CDR3 rearrangement, sequence reads were collapsed and filtered. For each sample, productive Simpson clonality was calculated as the square root of Simpson's diversity index across productive rearrangements. As stored in TCRdb, this immuneACCESS dataset retains in-frame rearrangements with V and J assigned. A fraction of the clones does not appear; measured against another copy, unresolved V genes explain less than half of the discrepancy, and the remainder lacks a known reason. The DNA gave D and trimming, while V, J and clone size come from that table. The sample has 200,000 to 250,000 clones on record, about 90% of them singletons. The ten most abundant clones make up under 14% of the sample.

Overall results and qualifications from the work: How much clinical and demographic metadata was included differed by source and by participant, and the metadata was provided uncurated.

Specimen: PBMCs or T cells enriched from blood (not recorded which). The rearrangement joined TRBV5-4 to TRBJ1-2, with 10 bases in between that match TRBD1. This receptor was identified in a man aged 30-40 years who had recovered from COVID-19. CDR3 sequence: CASSSGQGSSYGYTF. The nucleotide sequence is given as TGTGCCAGCAGCTCGGGACAGGGGTCGAGCTATGGCTACACCTTC.